A single count supports the clone carrying this T cell receptor (beta chain). Its target is not known. A read error may produce the germline difference seen at one junction end. RNA transcripts provided the source from which TCR beta CDR3 regions were amplified. The HTBI primer set served for first-round RT-PCR of the TCR CDR3. TCRdb re-called the multiplex PCR reads through MiXCR, storing one row per CDR3 protein. The data contain about 52,000 distinct CDR3 sequences, about half of them singletons. The entry originates in a study of T cells in Graves' hyperthyroidism and ophthalmopathy. Study conclusions and caveats: In the blood, most expanded thyroid clonotypes above 0.001 appeared as well.

Enrolled ophthalmopathy patients presented with a Clinical Activity Score of at least 3, a NOSPECS grade of at least 4, and disease duration under 3 months. Clinicians diagnosed patients from clinical symptoms, serum thyroxine and TRAb, thyroid ultrasound and orbital computed tomography. Each 10 ml fresh peripheral blood draw supplied the PBMCs. The CDR3 runs 17 residues. Per germline, CDR1 KGHDR and CDR2 SFDVKD. The clonotype comes from a woman aged 45-65 years with Graves' ophthalmopathy. Sequencing used blood. The chain uses TRBV24-1 and TRBJ2-7, with 14 bases that match TRBD2. Written as DNA, the CDR3 is TGTGCCACCAGTGATTGGGGACTAGCGGGAGTCACCGGGGAGCTGTACTTC. Translated: CATSDWGLAGVTGELYF.